This TCR beta chain comes out of a study of blood T cell repertoires in COVID-19 (TCRdb year 2020). About the study as a whole: Samples from collaborators originated in the United States, Italy and Spain and spanned both the acute and convalescent phases of COVID-19. The prospective study material was composed of cDNA or gDNA derived from T cells, B-cell-depleted T cells, or PBMCs. Subjects who had been exposed to COVID-19, were actively infected with it, or had recovered from it provided the deeply sampled blood TCRbeta repertoires that made up the dataset. The repertoires were released in a freely available public database intended as a resource for research on the immune response to SARS-CoV-2. Samples came from the ongoing ImmuneRACE study (first 160 participants) plus 1,254 subjects from 6 global collaborators. The sample metadata nearly always contained a de-identified subject ID, COVID-19 status, age in years and sex. Where HLA class I and class II types were available, the types were taken from metadata supplied by the sample provider, not from assay-based typing. What the authors observed across the whole study: The amount of clinical and demographic metadata varied by source and participant and was provided uncurated.

One collaborating source in Seattle enrolled patients during active infection and followed them longitudinally through the course of disease. Collaborating institutions collected whole blood in K2EDTA tubes following their own protocols. Collaborator samples were shipped for TCRbeta analysis as frozen whole blood, isolated PBMCs, or DNA extracted from either sample type. On this clone itself: The antigen it recognizes is unknown. The sample holds no much larger clone one base away, and base qualities are not on file.

TCRbeta CDR3 regions were amplified from genomic DNA using the immunoSEQ Assay, a bias-controlled multiplex PCR. Concerning the study's data processing: The number of nucleated cells in each sample was estimated from the amplification of reference gene primers within the assay. Sequence reads were collapsed and filtered to measure the absolute abundance of every unique TCRbeta CDR3 rearrangement. For each sample, productive Simpson clonality was calculated as the square root of Simpson's diversity index over productive rearrangements. TCRdb mirrors the immuneACCESS table, restricted to in-frame sequences. Some clones are absent from its copies; in checked studies, under half trace to an unresolved V gene, and the reason for the others is unknown. V, J and clone size reflect that table, while D and trimming were determined from the DNA. In all, the sample holds 150,000 to 200,000 clones, and roughly 80% of those were seen once. Around 5.4% of the sample comes from the top ten.

V sheds 0 bases and J sheds 1 base, leaving 10 bases between their ends. The CDR1 and CDR2 encoded by the germline V gene are SGHDT and YYEEEE. CDR3 length: 15 amino acids, cysteine to phenylalanine. The retained sequence is limited to the CDR3, 45 bases, with the frame set at the first base. The sequenced sample was peripheral blood. This receptor was identified in a woman aged 40 to 50 with COVID-19, enrolled during active disease. The rearranged chain carries TRBV5-6 and TRBJ1-1, with no confident D gene call. The DNA is TGTGCCAGCAGCTTGGGAGCGGCAGAGAACACTGAAGCTTTCTTT. Translated, it gives CASSLGAAENTEAFF.